The present TCR beta chain was sequenced within a study of CD8+CD57+ T cells in acquired aplastic anemia (dated by TCRdb to 2017 to 2018). In the study overall: DNA extracted from sorted CD4+ and CD8+ cells had a mean of about 3 ug, with a range of roughly 0.2 to 27.4 ug. CD8+CD57+ expansion was defined as frequency above the mean frequency observed in healthy subjects.

Flow cytometry had shown CD8+CD57+ cell expansion in the patients selected for sequencing. Every patient had a diagnosis of severe acquired aplastic anemia based on International Study of Aplastic Anemia and Agranulocytosis and Camitta criteria. No therapy had been received by the patients at the time of blood sampling. The study deep-sequenced TCR repertoires of sorted CD4+ and CD8+ blood T cells from severe aplastic anemia patients and healthy subjects. In the USA, patient enrollment took place under clinicaltrials.gov protocols 00001620, 01623167, 00001397, 00071045, 00081523 and 00961064. Ficoll-Paque density gradient centrifugation was used to isolate peripheral blood mononuclear cells. CD4+ and CD8+ T cells were sorted by FACS or magnetic beads before DNA extraction. TCR beta VDJ combination and CDR3 sequence profiling used genomic DNA as the template. An Illumina HiSeq 2000 was the platform used for TCR repertoire sequencing. The study's own analysis went as follows. TRBV/TRBJ rearrangement plots, CDR3 size and DJ length profiles, and Simpson's diversity index were used to assess repertoires. The most abundant DNA sequence in the deep sequencing data was defined as the immunodominant clone. CDR3 amino acid sequences were screened for sharing across subjects and compared with published repertoires and the VDJdb database. Using fastp trimming at Q25 and MiXCR clonotype assembly, TCRdb reanalyzed the public sequencing data and kept in-frame beta chains. Each entry merges the rows of one CDR3 protein and shows their most common DNA and genes. Clone size and V and J calls follow TCRdb, not the original study. The table for this sample lists 120,000 or so distinct CDR3 sequences; approximately 40% of them were counted only once. The ten largest account for around 2.7% of the sample.

Results and caveats for the whole study, not just this receptor: Patients and healthy controls showed no significant difference in CD8+ Simpson's diversity (P=0.060). Around 27 CD8+ CDR3 sequences were found in both patients and controls but appeared to be highly expressed in patients and within the immunodominant clones of the patients.

Cut back by 1 base and 6 bases, the V and J ends lie 6 bases apart. Including the terminal cysteine and phenylalanine, the CDR3 comprises 13 residues. Only the CDR3 region is kept as DNA, spanning 39 bases read in frame from base 1. CDR1 LGHNA and CDR2 YNFKEQ were looked up in the germline V gene. This clonotype was detected ten times or more. Its antigen is currently not known. No base qualities exist here, and no much larger clone lies one base off it. Sequencing used sorted CD4+, CD8+, or CD8+CD57+ T cells (not recorded which) from PBMCs. The receptor was derived from a human donor with aplastic anemia. The rearranged chain carries TRBV4-2 and TRBJ2-2, with the D gene not confidently named. The DNA reads TGTGCCAGCAGCCAAGCGGCGTCCGGGGAGCTGTTTTTT. This sequence encodes CASSQAASGELFF.